These 26 T cell receptor beta chains came from one sample sequenced in a study of T cell responses to AZD1222 COVID-19 vaccine. Sequencing used immunoSEQ multiplex PCR; TCRdb keeps in-frame clones, though not all of them. This repertoire shows roughly 200,000 clones, just over 90% found once; its top ten account for over 0.95%. The specimen was peripheral blood, collected on day 0 of MenACWY control vaccination. Receptors were obtained from an adult in good health.

Of note for this clone: Other DNA variants within this sample encode the same CDR3. The V call is TRBV6-5, the J call TRBJ2-5; 7 nucleotides line up with TRBD1. Per germline, CDR1 MNHEY and CDR2 SVGAGI. The CDR3 spans 14 residues. J was trimmed by 2 bases and V by 5 bases; bases with no gene match: 5. The CDR3 here is CASSRDRVQETQYF. DNA for the CDR3: TGTGCCAGCAGTCGAGACAGGGTTCAAGAGACCCAGTACTTC.

This chain connects TRBV4-1 to TRBJ1-4; 7 nucleotides match TRBD1. Germline V lookup: CDR1 MGHRA, CDR2 YSYEKL. V dropped 4 bases and J dropped 7; count of bases not matched to a gene: 9. CDR3 length: 15 amino acids. CDR3 sequence: CASSLQGGLSEKLFF. Here the CDR3 DNA reads TGCGCCAGCAGCCTTCAAGGGGGCCTAAGTGAAAAACTGTTTTTT.

Notes on this clone: The sample has other DNA sequences that encode this CDR3 too. The chain employs TRBV15 and TRBJ1-6; D ambiguous. This CDR3 is 14 amino acids long. Between the trimmed V and J ends, which lost 0 bases and 7 bases, there was a span of 7 bases. Per the germline V gene, CDR1 is LNHNV and CDR2 is YYDKDF (reference sequence). CDR3 in DNA: TGTGCCACCAGCAGAGATGGTGGGAATTCACCCCTCCACTTT. This codes for CATSRDGGNSPLHF.

The V and J genes are TRBV6-5 and TRBJ2-7; D is unresolved. The germline CDR1 and CDR2 sequences are MNHEY and SVGAGI. There are 15 residues in the CDR3. The ends were cut back, 5 bases at V and 0 bases at J, with 14 bases in the middle. CDR3 region: CASSTPGALSYEQYF. DNA of the CDR3: TGTGCCAGCAGTACCCCAGGCGCCCTCTCCTACGAGCAGTACTTC.

The J gene is TRBJ1-6, the V gene TRBV15; D gene unclear. Germline V gives CDR1 LNHNV, CDR2 YYDKDF (reference sequence). The CDR3 covers 13 residues. With 0 bases removed from V and 13 bases from J, the gap between germline ends came to 10 bases. The CDR3, as DNA: TGTGCCACCAGCAGAGAACCTCCCCTTCCCCTCCACTTT. Translating gives CATSREPPLPLHF.

This rearrangement joins TRBV7-9 to TRBJ1-4; 8 positions agree with TRBD1. The V gene's germline CDR1 is SEHNR and CDR2 FQNEAQ (reference sequence). This CDR3 is built from 16 residues. V was pared by 5 bases and J by 8 bases, with 13 bases of the junction left unmatched. This CDR3 is CASSRGAGGFREKLFF. Here the CDR3 DNA reads TGTGCCAGCAGCAGGGGGGCAGGGGGCTTCCGCGAAAAACTGTTTTTT.

This chain uses TRBV12-3 or TRBV12-4 with TRBJ2-1; the D gene is possibly TRBD1 (6 bases). There are 12 residues in the CDR3. The V gene lost 4 bases and the J gene lost 12 bases, with 13 bases spanning the gap. The CDR3 sequence: CASSSTPRGQFF. CDR3 bases: TGTGCCAGCAGTTCTACTCCCAGGGGGCAGTTCTTC.

V and J are TRBV5-4 and TRBJ2-5; 7 nucleotides line up with TRBD1. The CDR3 is made up of 16 amino acids. Germline CDR1 is SGHNT and CDR2 is YYREEE (reference sequence). V lost 5 bases to trimming and J lost 3 bases; unmatched junction nucleotides: 13. The CDR3 nucleotides read TGTGCCAGCAGTCTGAAGCCCAGGGGGAGAGAAGAGACCCAGTACTTC. Amino acids: CASSLKPRGREETQYF.

The V gene is TRBV14, the J gene TRBJ1-1; no clear D gene. The CDR3 runs 12 residues. Germline CDR1 reads SGHDN; CDR2 reads FVKESK. The V end lost 1 base, the J end lost 8 bases, and 8 bases lay between the germline ends. DNA of the CDR3: TGTGCCAGCAGCCAAGGCTTTATCGAAGCTTTCTTT. This codes for CASSQGFIEAFF.

The rearrangement links TRBV30 to TRBJ1-4; D gene ambiguous. Germline V CDR1 and CDR2: GTSNPN, SVGIG (reference sequence). The CDR3 is 18 residues long. V dropped 4 bases and J dropped 4 bases, with 25 bases sitting between them. In nucleotides, the CDR3 is TGTGCCTGGATGGATCCGGGTTCGTCGACCCAAATTAATGAAAAACTGTTTTTT. Protein sequence: CAWMDPGSSTQINEKLFF.

This clone has just one count. CDR3 nucleotide sequence: TGTGCCAGCACTCCCGAGCAGGGGGTGAACACTGAAGCTTTCTTT. It encodes CASTPEQGVNTEAFF. The V call is TRBV2, the J call TRBJ1-1; 7 nucleotides align to TRBD1. This CDR3 spans 15 amino acids. Germline-derived CDR1 and CDR2 are SNHLY and FYNNEI. The J segment lost 0 bases and the V segment lost 7 bases, leaving 8 bases of the junction unmatched.

The chain has TRBV3-1 (or the pseudogene TRBV3-2) and TRBJ1-3; D is unclear. Germline CDR1 and CDR2: LGHDT and YNNKEL (reference sequence). Trimming removed 3 bases at V and 2 bases at J, with 8 bases between. This CDR3 region has 14 residues. The CDR3 sequence: CASSQLDAGNTIYF. The CDR3 DNA follows: TGTGCCAGCAGCCAGCTAGACGCTGGAAACACCATATATTTT.

This chain links TRBV6-1 with TRBJ1-6; D possibly corresponds to TRBD1 (6 bases). V lost 3 bases to trimming and J lost 3 bases, with 12 bases between them. The CDR3 runs 16 residues. Germline CDR1 and CDR2: MNHNS and SASEGT. Written as DNA, the CDR3 is TGTGCCAGCAGTGAGACAGGTTCCTTCTATAATTCACCCCTCCACTTT. Translation gives CASSETGSFYNSPLHF.

J is TRBJ1-6 and V is TRBV4-3; the D gene is possibly TRBD1 (6 bases). The CDR3 is made up of 15 amino acids. Trimming took off 0 bases at V and 7 bases at J, with 10 bases between the two ends. Germline CDR1 is LGHNA and CDR2 is YSLEER. The CDR3 nucleotides read TGCGCCAGCAGCCAAGATGGGCAGGGGAATTCACCCCTCCACTTT. Protein: CASSQDGQGNSPLHF.

Remarks on this clone: The sample carries other DNA sequences with the same CDR3. The chain employs TRBV6-5 and TRBJ1-5; maybe TRBD1 (6 bases). V lost 4 bases and J 0 bases, leaving 10 bases between the germline ends. The CDR3 has 15 residues. Germline values: CDR1 MNHEY, CDR2 SVGAGI. In DNA form, the CDR3 reads TGTGCCAGCAGTTCGGACAGAGATAGCAATCAGCCCCAGCATTTT. This gives the protein CASSSDRDSNQPQHF.

For the CDR3, the DNA is TGTGCCAGCTCACCATCGGCACGGAAGAACACCGGGGAGCTGTTTTTT. This gives the protein CASSPSARKNTGELFF. The V call is TRBV18, the J call TRBJ2-2; unclear D gene. V gave up 2 bases and J gave up 1 base, with 11 bases separating them. Germline values: CDR1 KGHSH, CDR2 LQKENI. The CDR3 length is 16 residues.

The genes are TRBV30 and TRBJ1-6; perhaps TRBD1 as D (6 bases). V was trimmed by 2 bases and J by 3 bases, leaving 17 bases between them. From germline, CDR1 is GTSNPN and CDR2 SVGIG (reference sequence). The CDR3 extends over 17 amino acids. The CDR3 region has the DNA TGTGCCTGGAGTTCCCAGGGGCTCCTGAACTATAATTCACCCCTCCACTTT. It yields the protein CAWSSQGLLNYNSPLHF.

The chain recombines TRBV18 with TRBJ2-2, with D tentatively TRBD1 or TRBD2 (5 bases each). The CDR3 has 17 residues. Deletions cut 3 bases from V and 1 base from J, with 15 bases between. CDR1 and CDR2 (germline): KGHSH, LQKENI. For the CDR3, the DNA is TGTGCCAGCTCACCTAGGGACGCAAACCGGAACACCGGGGAGCTGTTTTTT. It specifies CASSPRDANRNTGELFF.

DNA of the CDR3: TGTGCCAGTAGTTCGGGTCCCTATGGCTACACCTTC. This translates into CASSSGPYGYTF. The chain joins TRBV19 to TRBJ1-2; D unresolved. The CDR3 is 12 amino acids. Trimming left V 5 bases short and J 4 bases short, with 8 bases between. The germline gives CDR1 LNHDA, CDR2 SQIVND (reference sequence).

In DNA form, the CDR3 reads TGTGCCAGCAGCCAGGGAAGGGGCTATGGCTACACCTTC. Translated: CASSQGRGYGYTF. This chain connects TRBV3-1 (or the pseudogene TRBV3-2) to TRBJ1-2; D is perhaps TRBD1 (5 bases). From germline, CDR1 is LGHDT and CDR2 YNNKEL (reference sequence). The CDR3 runs 13 residues. With 3 bases removed from V and 4 bases from J, the gap between germline ends came to 9 bases.

This chain uses TRBV6-5 with TRBJ1-2, with D unresolved. Germline CDR1 MNHEY, CDR2 SVGAGI. The V and J ends lost 7 bases and 7 bases respectively, with 10 bases between them. The CDR3 has 11 residues. The CDR3 protein is CASTDPLGYTF. The DNA of the CDR3 is TGTGCCAGCACCGACCCCCTTGGCTACACCTTC.

On this clone itself: This sample includes further DNA sequences coding for the same CDR3. The chain uses TRBV9 and TRBJ1-3; D is unclear. The length of the CDR3 is 13 residues. The germline gives CDR1 SGDLS, CDR2 YYNGEE. Trimming took off 0 bases at V and 3 bases at J, with 4 bases between the two ends. The CDR3 DNA reads as TGTGCCAGCAGCGTAGAGGGTGGAAACACCATATATTTT. It translates to CASSVEGGNTIYF.

The chain links TRBV6-2 or TRBV6-3 to TRBJ1-6; D remains unclear. V was shortened by 0 bases and J by 7 bases, with 10 bases between the two germline ends. CDR1 and CDR2 (germline): MNHEY, SVGEGT. This CDR3 is built from 15 residues. CDR3 DNA: TGTGCCAGCAGTTACTCTGGCAGAAGAAATTCACCCCTCCACTTT. This translates into CASSYSGRRNSPLHF.

CDR3 protein: CASSFAPIGGNVGTEAFF. CDR3 in DNA: TGCGCCAGCAGCTTCGCACCAATTGGGGGTAATGTGGGGACTGAAGCTTTCTTT. The chain uses TRBV5-1 and TRBJ1-1, with D possibly TRBD1 on 5 matching bases. This CDR3 is built from 18 residues. Trimming stripped 2 bases from V and 5 bases from J, with 25 bases between. CDR1 and CDR2 from the germline V gene are SGHRS and YFSETQ. The complete variable domain, with remaining parts taken from reference TRBV5-1 and TRBJ1-1, reads KAGVTQTPRYLIKTRGQQVTLSCSPISGHRSVSWYQQTPGQGLQFLFEYFSETQRNKGNFPGRFSGRQFSNSRSEMNVSTLELGDSALYLCASSFAPIGGNVGTEAFFGQGTRLTVV.

This chain links TRBV3-1 (or the pseudogene TRBV3-2) with TRBJ1-1; D is ambiguous. The V gene's germline CDR1 is LGHDT and CDR2 YNNKEL (reference sequence). V was shortened by 1 base and J by 6 bases, with 9 bases between the two germline ends. The CDR3 totals 13 residues. In DNA form, the CDR3 reads TGTGCCAGCAGCCAAGTACGAGGATCTGAAGCTTTCTTT. Encoded protein: CASSQVRGSEAFF.

The rearrangement links TRBV7-9 to TRBJ1-1, with 7 bases aligning to TRBD1. The germline V gene encodes CDR1 SEHNR and CDR2 FQNEAQ (reference sequence). The CDR3 length is 14 residues. V lost 1 base, J lost 6 bases, and 5 bases stayed unmatched. DNA for the CDR3: TGTGCCAGCAGCTTAGAGGTTCAGGGGGCTGAAGCTTTCTTT. Translation: CASSLEVQGAEAFF.